This T cell receptor beta chain stems from a study of T cell clones after liver transplantation (dated by TCRdb to the late 2010s). For the wider study: The samples were obtained from ITN030ST, a randomized trial that attempted immunosuppression withdrawal within 2 years after liver transplantation. After a pre-transplant mixed lymphocyte reaction, TCRbeta sequencing was used to pinpoint donor-reactive T cell clones, which were subsequently tracked in post-transplant blood. As an antigen-independent comparator for donor-reactive sequences, third party-reactive TCRbeta sequences were also identified from pre-transplant MLRs. Three of the eight recipients were HCV-positive; the others were transplanted for non-autoimmune, non-viral indications. Until randomization at 12-24 months post-transplant, subjects were given standard immunosuppression, with no induction therapy. Tolerance was defined as complete withdrawal of immunosuppression for at least one year without a rise in liver enzymes beyond twice the upper limit of normal. Blood samples were collected pre-transplant, pre-randomization before withdrawal, and post-randomization after either complete withdrawal or failed withdrawal. The study cohort included 8 liver transplant recipients, of whom 3 were classified as tolerant and 5 as non-tolerant.

Worth noting for this clone: No cognate antigen has been identified for it. Sequence at one end of the junction differs from germline and may be a read error.

Using immunoSEQ, frozen genomic DNA was subjected to high-throughput TCRbeta CDR3 sequencing, a process that included PCR amplification, mapping, bias correction and internal controls. In the authors' own workflow: Productive rearrangements were kept, and unique TCRbeta sequences were defined by CDR3 nucleotide sequence plus V and J gene. A sequence counted as donor-reactive only if the sequence showed at least 5-fold expansion in CFSE-low cells compared with unstimulated pre-transplant cells and had a frequency of at least 0.01%. Minimum frequency thresholds were set for each subject based on the unstimulated sample with the lowest template count, ensuring at least 90% detection power. Jensen-Shannon divergence between the top 1000 TCRbeta sequences post-transplant and pre-transplant was used to measure repertoire turnover. Two-sided Fisher's exact tests were used to test for changes in the detection of donor-reactive sequences. TCRdb provides this immuneACCESS table in a form limited to in-frame rearrangements. Some clones are lacking; in checked studies, under half of them reflect an unresolved V gene, and why the rest are absent is not known. The V and J calls and clone size are taken from that table; D and trimming were inferred from the DNA. The sample table shows tens of thousands of clones, and roughly 92% are seen once. Roughly 0.9% of the sample lies in the top ten.

The CDR3 sequence holds 12 residues, the cysteine and phenylalanine included. Only the CDR3 portion is preserved as DNA: 36 bases, with reading frame beginning at the first base. CDR1 and CDR2 (MDHEN, SYDVKM) derive from the germline V gene. The study at large found these results: A greater decline was seen for donor-reactive sequences than for third party-reactive sequences, suggesting partial antigen-specific deletion unrelated to withdrawal success. Since no allograft tissue specimens were available, donor-reactive T cells may have migrated into the graft instead of being deleted. Conclusions were preliminary, limited by small, heterogeneous patient numbers and non-standardized post-transplant time points. In 5 of 8 subjects, circulating donor-reactive CD4 TCRbeta sequences decreased significantly after transplant, regardless of tolerance or HCV status. Low numbers of available donor cells limited the measurable donor-reactive repertoire in two subjects. Once repertoire turnover was taken into account, donor-reactive detection showed a significant reduction for CD4 in 7 of 8 subjects and for CD8 in 8 of 8.

Unstimulated PBMCs, after thawing, were stained for CD3, CD4 and CD8 and then FACS-sorted into CD3+CD4+ and CD3+CD8+ populations. Each of the 8 studied subjects was randomized to immunosuppression withdrawal. The Qiagen DNeasy Blood and Tissue Kit was used for isolation of genomic DNA. The sequence joins TRBV28 to TRBJ1-2, with the D gene not clear enough to name. The sequencing used CD4+ T cells from blood, collected about 27 months after liver transplant. The TCR sequence derives from a human patient who received a liver transplant. After transplantation, some T cells may belong to the graft donor instead of the recipient. The DNA sequence follows: TGTGCCAGCGGTTTATGGAGTTATGGCTACACCTTC. Translation gives CASGLWSYGYTF.